This record looks at one TCR beta chain sequence and its context. This entry comes from a study of T cell responses to AZD1222 COVID-19 vaccine. Data came from immunoSEQ multiplex PCR; TCRdb stores just in-frame clones and leaves some out. The data show 150,000 to 180,000 clones, more than 75% seen once. CDR1 is SNHLY and CDR2 is FYNNEI in the germline V gene. The CDR3 length is 14 residues. V dropped 4 bases and J dropped 4; count of bases not matched to a gene: 4. The chain carries TRBV2 and TRBJ1-5, with 7 bases matching TRBD1. This clonotype originated in an adult in good health. The specimen was peripheral blood, collected on day 0 of AZD1222 vaccination. In DNA form, the CDR3 reads TGTGCCAGCAGTGCTACAGGGGAAAATCAGCCCCAGCATTTT. Its protein product is CASSATGENQPQHF.